This T cell receptor (beta chain) was recovered during a study of beta chain features in type 1 diabetes. This clone came up many times. Isolated RNA was reverse transcribed in full, so expressed TCRB transcripts were sequenced. Only in-frame clones appear in the TCRdb table, and some are missing; sequencing was by immunoSEQ multiplex PCR. The top ten clones hold approximately 0.035% of a sample with 350,000 to 450,000 clones, roughly 14% of them seen once. The CDR3 covers 12 residues. Trimming cost V 6 bases and J 10 bases, with 13 bases left between them. CDR1 and CDR2 (germline): MDHEN, SYDVKM. This receptor was identified in a man under 40 in good health. The chain combines TRBV28 with TRBJ2-1; perhaps TRBD1 as D (5 bases). The sample was naive CD4+ T cells from blood. The CDR3 nucleotides read TGTGCCAGCAGAGTCACAGCAGGGGAGCAGTTCTTC. It specifies CASRVTAGEQFF.